These T cell receptor beta chains were read from a single sample in a study of T cell repertoires in cytomegalovirus infection. TCRdb processed the reads anew with MiXCR; each CDR3 protein has one entry. The table shows approximately 50,000 distinct CDR3 sequences, with less than 20% occurring only once. Their antigens are not known. The source material was CD8+ T cells from cultured PBMCs, sampled from culture after CMV antigen stimulation. The receptors were sampled from a human donor in good health (CMV status not recorded). Some clones in this sample may be carry-over from other donors' samples. Both conserved end residues are part of each CDR3. A D gene is named only where the DNA matches it firmly. The size field is filled for only some rows; it gives once, few, many or a size class.

CASSLESNTEAFF,TGTGCCAGCAGCTTAGAGTCGAACACTGAAGCTTTCTTT,TRBV7-9,TRBJ1-1,few,-
CASSRQGPSSYEQYF,TGTGCCAGCAGTCGACAGGGCCCGTCGTCGTACGAGCAGTACTTC,TRBV6-2/TRBV6-3,TRBJ2-7,-,TRBD1
CASHWLGQGLHEQFF,TGTGCCAGCCATTGGCTAGGACAGGGTCTCCATGAGCAGTTCTTC,TRBV6-2/TRBV6-3,TRBJ2-1,-,TRBD1
CASSQEGTPGEAFF,TGCGCCAGCAGCCAAGAAGGTACGCCGGGTGAAGCTTTCTTT,TRBV4-1,TRBJ1-1,few,-
CASSHLMGAYGYTF,TGTGCCAGCAGTCACCTCATGGGGGCATATGGCTACACCTTC,TRBV12-3/TRBV12-4,TRBJ1-2,-,-
CASSPNRAFYTF,TGCGCCAGCAGCCCGAACAGGGCCTTCTACACCTTC,TRBV4-1,TRBJ1-2,-,-
CASSFVETVPFNTGELFF,TGTGCCAGCAGCTTTGTTGAGACGGTGCCCTTTAACACCGGGGAGCTGTTTTTT,TRBV11-2,TRBJ2-2,few,-
CASSSPSRIQAFF,TGTGCCAGCAGTTCCCCCTCCCGGATACAGGCTTTCTTT,TRBV27,TRBJ1-1,-,-
CASSPMGFNEKLFF,TGTGCCAGCAGTCCAATGGGGTTTAATGAAAAACTGTTTTTT,TRBV7-8,TRBJ1-4,-,-
CASMGRGTLGANVLTF,TGCGCCAGCATGGGTCGGGGTACTCTAGGAGCCAACGTCCTGACTTTC,TRBV4-1,TRBJ2-6,-,-
CASSLSETGVYEQYF,TGTGCCAGCAGCTTATCTGAGACAGGGGTCTACGAGCAGTACTTC,TRBV7-9,TRBJ2-7,few,TRBD1
CASSLGTSGTGDEQFF,TGTGCCAGCAGCTTGGGGACTAGCGGGACTGGCGATGAGCAGTTCTTC,TRBV5-8,TRBJ2-1,-,TRBD2
CAIWPGEASTIYF,TGTGCCATCTGGCCAGGGGAGGCGAGCACCATATATTTT,TRBV10-3,TRBJ1-3,-,-
CASSYSGRPYTEAFF,TGTGCCAGCAGTTACTCCGGACGACCGTACACTGAAGCTTTCTTT,TRBV6-5,TRBJ1-1,-,-
CASSHLDGSGYGYTF,TGCGCCAGCAGCCATTTAGACGGGTCCGGGTATGGCTACACCTTC,TRBV4-1,TRBJ1-2,few,-
CASSSGFKYF,TGTGCCAGCAGTTCCGGGTTTAAGTACTTC,TRBV28,TRBJ2-7,few,-
CASTATRPPLTDTQYF,TGCGCCAGCACCGCGACACGTCCTCCCTTGACAGATACGCAGTATTTT,TRBV5-1,TRBJ2-3,-,-
CASSYSNNQPQHF,TGTGCCAGCAGTTACAGTAATAATCAGCCCCAGCATTTT,TRBV6-5,TRBJ1-5,-,-
CASSLARYNSPLHF,TGTGCCAGCAGCCTTGCAAGATACAATTCACCCCTCCACTTT,TRBV7-9,TRBJ1-6,few,-
CASSQVAAELFF,TGTGCCAGCAGCCAGGTAGCAGCCGAGCTGTTTTTT,TRBV7-6,TRBJ2-2,-,-